The clone carrying this T cell receptor beta chain was found once. Antigen: not known. The data derive from a study of CD8+CD57+ T cells in acquired aplastic anemia. About the study: An average of 3.2 ug of DNA was obtained from sorted CD4+ and CD8+ cells.

Patients picked for sequencing had shown CD8+CD57+ cell expansion detected by flow cytometry. Each of the patients presented with severe acquired aplastic anemia. The CDR3 sequence is 12 residues long. In germline, CDR1 is MRHNA, CDR2 SNTAGT. Trimming left V 8 bases short and J 6 bases short, with 11 bases between. Study outcomes and limitations: Found in both controls and patients were almost 30 CD8+ CDR3 sequences. CD8+ Simpson's diversity did not differ significantly between patients and controls.

Genomic DNA acted as the template from which TCR beta VDJ combination and CDR3 sequence profiling were carried out. TCRdb used MiXCR to reprocess the reads, holding one entry per CDR3 protein. The data show under 200,000 distinct CDR3 sequences, with around 48% seen just once and roughly 3.1% held by the top ten. The source is a human donor with aplastic anemia. Sequenced input: sorted CD4+, CD8+, or CD8+CD57+ T cells (not recorded which) from PBMCs. The V and J genes are TRBV6-4 and TRBJ1-5; tentative D call: TRBD1 (5 bases). In nucleotides, the CDR3 is TGTGCCAGCCCTTGCAGGGCTCAGCCCCAGCATTTT. It encodes CASPCRAQPQHF.